The next 4 T cell receptor beta chains were all read from a single sample in a study of CD8 T cells in cerebrospinal fluid in Alzheimer's disease (dated by TCRdb to the early 2020s). The receptor library was made with 10x single-cell sequencing. Sequencing instrument: NextSeq 550. TCRdb reprocessed the reads, reporting each CDR3 protein sequence once and no DNA. The table kept for this sample lists 1,000 to 1,400 distinct CDR3 sequences. The top ten hold 6.5% to 10% of the sample. The specimen was cerebrospinal fluid. The receptors stem from a human donor in good health.

This clonotype is deemed medium-sized by its frequency. The rearrangement uses TRBV11-1 and TRBJ1-1. From germline, CDR1 is SGHAT and CDR2 FQDESV (reference sequence). CDR3 length: 12 residues. This CDR3 is CASSLSGIEAFF.

According to its frequency, this clonotype is medium-sized (0.01 to 0.1%). The chain's CDR3 is CASSVANRDSENEQYF. The chain couples TRBV9 to TRBJ2-7; TCRdb outputs TRBD1, but without DNA this stays unchecked. The CDR3 has 16 amino acids. Per the germline V gene, CDR1 is SGDLS and CDR2 is YYNGEE. The full variable domain, its missing parts supplied by reference TRBV9 and TRBJ2-7, is DSGVTQTPKHLITATGQRVTLRCSPRSGDLSVYWYQQSLDQGLQFLIQYYNGEERAKGNILERFSAQQFPDLHSELNLSSLELGDSALYFCASSVANRDSENEQYFGPGTRLTVT.

In terms of frequency, this clonotype is medium-sized. The rearrangement links TRBV29-1 to TRBJ2-3; there is no DNA to check the TCRdb D call of TRBD2. The CDR3 runs 14 residues. CDR1 SQVTM and CDR2 ANQGSEA come from the germline V gene. This chain's CDR3 is CSAAGGKGSDTQYF.

This clonotype ranks as large in terms of frequency. J is TRBJ1-1 and V is TRBV20-1. Germline CDR1 reads DFQATT; CDR2 reads SNEGSKA (reference sequence). The CDR3 runs to 14 residues. CDR3 protein: CSAEVRDRGTEAFF.